Shown below are 8 T cell receptor beta chains from a single sample sequenced in a study of cytomegalovirus exposure and HLA in healthy donors. Amplification used 60 Vbeta primers and 13 Jbeta primers. TCRdb's copy holds only in-frame clones and misses some; the assay was immunoSEQ multiplex PCR. The sample holds about 160,000 clones, roughly 80% seen once. Sequencing input: PBMCs. These receptors were obtained from a female donor in good health and CMV-seronegative.

CDR3 DNA: TGTGCCAGCAGTTCGGACAGCCGGGATTCACCCCTCCACTTT. Protein sequence: CASSSDSRDSPLHF. The V and J genes are TRBV6-1 and TRBJ1-6; D is possibly TRBD1 (6 bases). This CDR3 contains 14 residues. The germline V and J ends were trimmed by 5 bases and 8 bases, with 13 bases remaining between them. Germline V gene lookup returns CDR1 MNHNS and CDR2 SASEGT.

This chain links TRBV5-4 with TRBJ2-2; D not resolved. Deletions cut 4 bases from V and 4 bases from J, with 17 bases between. The length of the CDR3 is 16 residues. Per the germline V gene, CDR1 is SGHNT and CDR2 is YYREEE (reference sequence). CDR3 residues: CASSPQPVSGTGELFF. As DNA, the CDR3 is TGTGCCAGCAGCCCCCAACCGGTGTCAGGCACCGGGGAGCTGTTTTTT.

This rearrangement joins TRBV2 to TRBJ1-5; D uncertain. The germline gives CDR1 SNHLY, CDR2 FYNNEI. The CDR3 runs 13 residues. The V end lost 6 bases, the J end lost 6 bases, and 12 bases lay between the germline ends. CDR3 nucleotide sequence: TGTGCCAGCAGCCAATCAAACGGTCAGCCCCAGCATTTT. Its protein is CASSQSNGQPQHF.

This chain connects TRBV4-1 to TRBJ1-1; 8 nucleotides match TRBD1. This CDR3 spans 13 amino acids. Per the germline V gene, CDR1 is MGHRA and CDR2 is YSYEKL. The J segment lost 6 bases and the V segment lost 3 bases, leaving 3 bases of the junction unmatched. Here the CDR3 DNA reads TGCGCCAGCAGCCAGGGGGACAGGCCTGAAGCTTTCTTT. Translating it yields CASSQGDRPEAFF.

The rearrangement links TRBV11-2 to TRBJ1-5, with TRBD1 identical over 8 bases. There are 14 residues in the CDR3. Germline CDR1 is SGHAT and CDR2 is FQNNGV. V dropped 0 bases and J dropped 6; count of bases not matched to a gene: 1. The CDR3 reads CASSLDTGGQPQHF. DNA of the CDR3: TGTGCCAGCAGCTTAGATACAGGGGGTCAGCCCCAGCATTTT.

This chain uses TRBV30 with TRBJ1-5, with TRBD1 matching over 7 bases. Per germline, CDR1 GTSNPN and CDR2 SVGIG (reference sequence). Trimming took 1 base from V and 7 from J; bases not matched to a gene: 4. The CDR3 has 13 residues. CDR3 sequence: CAWSEGAKQPQHF. The CDR3 coding sequence is TGTGCCTGGAGTGAGGGGGCAAAACAGCCCCAGCATTTT. Supplemented by reference TRBV30 and TRBJ1-5, the full variable domain reads SQTIHQWPATLVQPVGSPLSLECTVEGTSNPNLYWYRQAAGRGLQLLFYSVGIGQISSEVPQNLSASRPQDRQFILSSKKLLLSDSGFYLCAWSEGAKQPQHFGDGTRLSIL.

CDR3 in amino acids: CASSVDLRTGGFETQYF. The CDR3 nucleotides read TGTGCCAGCAGCGTAGACTTGAGGACAGGAGGTTTCGAGACCCAGTACTTC. This rearrangement joins TRBV9 to TRBJ2-5; 7 bases are a match to TRBD1. This CDR3 is built from 17 residues. J gave up 5 bases and V 0 bases, and 13 bases lay outside the gene matches. Germline loops: CDR1 SGDLS, CDR2 YYNGEE.

This clone was observed a single time. V gene TRBV29-1 combines with J gene TRBJ2-3; TRBD2 is a possible D gene (6 bases). Trimming stripped 7 bases from V and 2 bases from J, with 13 bases between. Germline V gene data show CDR1 as SQVTM and CDR2 as ANQGSEA. This CDR3 is 13 amino acids long. CDR3 DNA: TGCAGCGCCGGCCGGCGGGACACAGATACGCAGTATTTT. It translates to CSAGRRDTDTQYF.